The clone carrying this T cell receptor (beta chain) was recorded once. Its cognate antigen is unknown. The entry originates in a study of T cell responses to AZD1222 COVID-19 vaccine. The study's findings and limits: Clonal diversity was possibly underestimated, and the donors were mostly white British, with more females. Baseline serostatus was positive in only a handful of AZD1222 recipients. In the spike-specific TCR repertoire, nearly half reportedly target unmutated variant regions. Distributed over spike, vaccine-associated CD4 TCRs predominated at 160-218 and 743-854.

This CDR3 contains 14 residues. Germline values: CDR1 KGHDR, CDR2 SFDVKD. Trimming cost V 2 bases and J 5 bases, with 9 bases left between them. Profiled with immunoSEQ multiplex PCR; TCRdb holds only in-frame clones, not every one. The profile covers 150,000 to 200,000 clones, with about 90% appearing a single time and 1% to 1.5% taken by the ten largest. The TCR originated in an adult who received the AZD1222 COVID-19 vaccine. The chain recombines TRBV24-1 with TRBJ2-4, with unresolved D. The input for sequencing was peripheral blood, taken 28 days after the second AZD1222 dose. The DNA of the CDR3 is TGTGCCACCAGTGATTCCCGGGCCCAAAACATTCAGTACTTC. Translation gives CATSDSRAQNIQYF.